This T cell receptor beta chain was found in a study of OX40 agonist ivuxolimab in advanced cancers. This clone was found once. The V and J ends lost 3 bases and 5 bases respectively, with 10 bases between them. This CDR3 is 13 amino acids long. Germline V lookup: CDR1 SEHNR, CDR2 FQNEAQ (reference sequence). TCRdb's copy holds only in-frame clones and misses some; the assay was immunoSEQ multiplex PCR. The sample holds tens of thousands of clones, about 94% seen once. Sequencing used CD4+ or CD8+ T cells sorted from blood, obtained in a trial of the OX40 agonist ivuxolimab. The V gene is TRBV7-9, the J gene TRBJ2-5; D might be TRBD2 (5 bases). The receptor was derived from an adult with an advanced solid tumor such as melanoma, head and neck, liver or kidney cancer. CDR3 in amino acids: CASSLGSQETQYF. For the CDR3, the DNA is TGTGCCAGCAGCTTGGGGAGTCAGGAGACCCAGTACTTC. Using reference TRBV7-9 and TRBJ2-5 for the parts outside the CDR3, the full variable domain is DTGVSQNPRHKITKRGQNVTFRCDPISEHNRLYWYRQTLGQGPEFLTYFQNEAQLEKSRLLSDRFSAERPKGSFSTLEIQRTEQGDSAMYLCASSLGSQETQYFGPGTRLLVL.